Sequencing of this T cell receptor (beta chain) was carried out in a study of CD4 T cells in relation to SARS-CoV-2 and coronaviruses (dated by TCRdb to the early 2020s). For the wider study: HLA restriction was mapped for shared crossreactive spike epitopes using patient-derived lymphoblastoid cell lines. At the level of individual TCR clonotypes, the study measured memory CD4+ T cell crossreactivity between SARS-CoV-2 spike protein and common cold coronavirus spike proteins. The Adaptive Biotechnologies TCR-sequencing kit was used for samples from a few pre-COVID donors and for the naive versus memory experiments, whereas the other data were Illumina-based. Expansion assays from other donors in the study were sequenced with a different, Illumina-based TCR-beta assay. What the study reported, not specific to this receptor: Since the crossreactivity analysis centred on spike protein, crossreactivity against other viral proteins was not assessed. Small numbers of patients and of tested TCRs were a limitation of the study. In 65% to 70% of donors, memory CD4+ clonotypes turned up that crossrecognized SARS-CoV-2 and at least one common cold coronavirus spike. Crossreactive clones showed significantly weaker SARS-CoV-2-driven expansion than monoreactive clones, consistent with antigenic imprinting. Because no donor provided both pre-pandemic and post-infection samples, tracing the source of pre-existing responses was limited. Naive versus memory sequencing indicated that memory recall responses, rather than primary responses primed during culture, are detected by the assay.

Uncultured naive and memory CD4+ T cell DNA received deep-resolution immunoSEQ TCR-beta sequencing. On the authors' methods: Preprocessing removed nonproductive sequences and CDR3s not starting with C, not ending with F or W, or shorter than 7 amino acids. Cultured and uncultured naive and memory CD4+ repertoires were searched for previously identified spike- and CEF-reactive CDR3s. After three terminal residues were trimmed from each end, CDR3 homology was quantified as pairwise Levenshtein distance using the stringdist R package. TCRdb took over this immuneACCESS table, retaining in-frame rearrangements with V and J assigned. Such tables are incomplete; in checked studies, under half of the missing clones stem from an unresolved V gene, and the remainder is unexplained. V, J and clone size derive from that table, while D and trimming were established from the DNA sequence. For this sample there are about 65,000 clones; 87% appear just once. The ten biggest clones cover over 1.5% of the sample.

CD4+ T cells from unexposed donors were collected before the COVID-19 pandemic (2011-2018). To separate naive from memory CD4+ T cells, cryopreserved PBMCs first underwent CD4 enrichment and then EasySep naive CD4+ T cell enrichment. Leukapheresis product for the unexposed donors was bought commercially. Ficoll-Paque PLUS gradient centrifugation was used to isolate PBMCs from either whole blood or leukapheresis product. PBMCs were either used fresh in the expansion assay or cryopreserved at -140 degrees C. The QIAamp Micro DNA Kit was used to extract genomic DNA from the CD4+ T cells. A remark on this clone: It lacks a known antigen. Within one base of it there is no much larger clone, and no base qualities were kept.

V lost 0 bases and J lost 8 bases; the stretch between them is 11 bases long. The germline V gene (reference sequence) provides CDR1 SGHKS and CDR2 YYEKEE. The CDR3 starts with the cysteine, ends with the phenylalanine, and has 13 residues. This entry keeps only the CDR3 DNA: 39 bases, framed from base 1. This sequence was found in a human donor in good health. Sequenced sample: memory CD4+ T cells from PBMCs. The cell subset or site label of this sample denotes: memory (non-naive) CD4+ T cells. The V and J segments used are TRBV5-5 and TRBJ1-2, with no reliable assignment of the D segment. The CDR3 corresponds to CASSLGFGLGYTF. The DNA sequence is TGTGCCAGCAGCTTGGGGTTCGGGTTAGGCTACACCTTC.